The source of this T cell receptor beta chain is a study of memory B cells and T cells in multiple sclerosis. The study's findings and limits: Compartments had unequal clone-set sizes, affecting shared clonotype counts.

CFSE-dim autoproliferating and CFSE-high non-proliferating T cells from unstimulated culture were sequenced separately. Cultures began with roughly 5x10^7 CFSE-labeled PBMCs, unstimulated for 7 to 8 days, with replicate wells pooled. Without exogenous stimuli, approximately 0.5 uM CFSE-labeled PBMCs were cultured serum-free. Germline CDR1 reads LNHDA; CDR2 reads SQIVND (reference sequence). This CDR3 has 15 amino acids. With 9 bases removed from V and 0 bases from J, the gap between germline ends came to 14 bases. Comment on this clone: Antigen unknown.

Profiling relied on immunoSEQ multiplex PCR, and the TCRdb table lists in-frame clones only, not all of them. Counted here are over 35,000 clones, approximately 80% occurring once; the ten biggest clones make up 1.1%. The chain has TRBV19 and TRBJ2-2, with D possibly matching TRBD2 (5 bases). Sequenced input: PBMCs from blood kept in culture. This clonotype was obtained from a human donor with multiple sclerosis. The CDR3 coding sequence is TGTGCCAGCCGAAGTACAGCGGCGAACACCGGGGAGCTGTTTTTT. This codes for CASRSTAANTGELFF. The whole variable domain, filled in from reference TRBV19 and TRBJ2-2, reads DGGITQSPKYLFRKEGQNVTLSCEQNLNHDAMYWYRQDPGQGLRLIYYSQIVNDFQKGDIAEGYSVSREKKESFPLTVTSAQKNPTAFYLCASRSTAANTGELFFGEGSRLTVL.